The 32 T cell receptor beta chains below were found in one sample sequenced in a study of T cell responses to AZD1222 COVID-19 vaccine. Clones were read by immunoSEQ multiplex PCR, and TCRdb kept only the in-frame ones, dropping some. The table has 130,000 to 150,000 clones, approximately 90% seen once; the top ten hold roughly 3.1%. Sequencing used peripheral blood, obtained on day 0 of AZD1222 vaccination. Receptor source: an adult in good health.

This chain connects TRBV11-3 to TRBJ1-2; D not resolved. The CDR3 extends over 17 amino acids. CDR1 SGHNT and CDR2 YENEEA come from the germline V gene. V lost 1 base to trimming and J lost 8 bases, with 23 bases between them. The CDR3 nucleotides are TGTGCCAGCAGCTTAGTTTGGGCCGAGACAATAGCGGGAGGCTACACCTTC. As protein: CASSLVWAETIAGGYTF.

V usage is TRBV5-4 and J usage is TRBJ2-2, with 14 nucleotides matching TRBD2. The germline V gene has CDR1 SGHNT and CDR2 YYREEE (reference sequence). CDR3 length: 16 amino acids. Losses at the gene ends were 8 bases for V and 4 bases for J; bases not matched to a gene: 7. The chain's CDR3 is CASPGTSGRRTGELFF. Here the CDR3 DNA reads TGTGCCAGTCCTGGGACTAGCGGGAGACGCACCGGGGAGCTGTTTTTT.

In DNA, the CDR3 is TGTGCCAGCAGCTTCCGACAGGGGGCCTACAATGAGCAGTTCTTC. This codes for CASSFRQGAYNEQFF. The chain combines TRBV5-6 with TRBJ2-1; 9 positions match TRBD1. CDR1 is SGHDT and CDR2 is YYEEEE in the germline V gene. The CDR3 extends over 15 amino acids. V lost 2 bases to trimming and J lost 2 bases; unmatched junction nucleotides: 2.

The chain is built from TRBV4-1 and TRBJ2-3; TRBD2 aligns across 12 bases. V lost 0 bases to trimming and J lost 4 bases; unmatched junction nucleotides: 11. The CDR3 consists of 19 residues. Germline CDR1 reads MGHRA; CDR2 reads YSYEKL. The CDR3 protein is CASSQDRSSGREGSDTQYF. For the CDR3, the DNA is TGCGCCAGCAGCCAAGATCGATCTAGCGGGAGGGAAGGGTCAGATACGCAGTATTTT.

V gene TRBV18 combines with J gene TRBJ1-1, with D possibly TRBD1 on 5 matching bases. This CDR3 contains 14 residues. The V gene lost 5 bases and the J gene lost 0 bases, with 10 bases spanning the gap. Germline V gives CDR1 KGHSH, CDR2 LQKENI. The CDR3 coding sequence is TGTGCCAGCTCATGGCAGGGTTTGAACACTGAAGCTTTCTTT. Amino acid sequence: CASSWQGLNTEAFF.

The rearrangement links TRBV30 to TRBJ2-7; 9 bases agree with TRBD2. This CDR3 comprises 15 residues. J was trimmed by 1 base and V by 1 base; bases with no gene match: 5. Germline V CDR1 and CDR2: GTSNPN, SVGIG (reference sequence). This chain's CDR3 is CAWSEVAGVSYEQYF. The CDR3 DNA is TGTGCCTGGAGTGAGGTAGCGGGGGTGTCCTACGAGCAGTACTTC. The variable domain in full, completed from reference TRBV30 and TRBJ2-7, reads SQTIHQWPATLVQPVGSPLSLECTVEGTSNPNLYWYRQAAGRGLQLLFYSVGIGQISSEVPQNLSASRPQDRQFILSSKKLLLSDSGFYLCAWSEVAGVSYEQYFGPGTRLTVT.

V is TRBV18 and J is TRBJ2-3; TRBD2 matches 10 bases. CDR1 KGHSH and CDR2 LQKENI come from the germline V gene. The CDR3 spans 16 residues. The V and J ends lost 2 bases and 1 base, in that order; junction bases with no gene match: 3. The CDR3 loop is CASSPALAGGTDTQYF. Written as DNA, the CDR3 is TGTGCCAGCTCACCAGCCCTAGCGGGGGGCACAGATACGCAGTATTTT.

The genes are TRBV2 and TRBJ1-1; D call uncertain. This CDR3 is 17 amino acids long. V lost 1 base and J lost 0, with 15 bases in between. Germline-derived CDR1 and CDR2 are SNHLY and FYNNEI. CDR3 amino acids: CASSEVGVQTLNTEAFF. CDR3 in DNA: TGTGCCAGCAGTGAAGTCGGAGTTCAGACCCTGAACACTGAAGCTTTCTTT.

CDR3 in amino acids: CASSPGGLAAPAQYF. The CDR3 DNA follows: TGTGCCAGCAGCCCGGGGGGACTAGCGGCTCCGGCCCAGTACTTC. This chain joins TRBV5-4 and TRBJ2-5; TRBD2 aligns across 11 bases. Germline V CDR1 and CDR2: SGHNT, YYREEE (reference sequence). The CDR3 has 15 amino acids. V trimming: 4 bases; J trimming: 9 bases; junction bases outside the gene matches: 11.

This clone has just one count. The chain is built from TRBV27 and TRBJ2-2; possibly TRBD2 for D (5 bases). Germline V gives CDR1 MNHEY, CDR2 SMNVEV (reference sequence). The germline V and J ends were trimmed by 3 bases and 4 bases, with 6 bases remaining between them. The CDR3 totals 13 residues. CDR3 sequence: CASSFAGTGELFF. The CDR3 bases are TGTGCCAGCAGTTTCGCGGGCACCGGGGAGCTGTTTTTT.

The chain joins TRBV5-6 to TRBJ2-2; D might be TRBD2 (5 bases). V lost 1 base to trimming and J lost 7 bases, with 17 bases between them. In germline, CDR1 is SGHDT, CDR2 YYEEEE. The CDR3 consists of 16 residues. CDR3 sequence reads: CASSLRDRLPGGELFF. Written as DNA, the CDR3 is TGTGCCAGCAGCTTGCGGGATCGGCTTCCGGGCGGGGAGCTGTTTTTT.

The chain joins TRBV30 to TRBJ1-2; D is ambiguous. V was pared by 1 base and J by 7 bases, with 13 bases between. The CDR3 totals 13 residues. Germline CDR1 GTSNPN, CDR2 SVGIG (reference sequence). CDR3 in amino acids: CAWSGFHVGGYTF. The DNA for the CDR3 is TGTGCCTGGAGTGGTTTCCATGTTGGTGGCTACACCTTC.

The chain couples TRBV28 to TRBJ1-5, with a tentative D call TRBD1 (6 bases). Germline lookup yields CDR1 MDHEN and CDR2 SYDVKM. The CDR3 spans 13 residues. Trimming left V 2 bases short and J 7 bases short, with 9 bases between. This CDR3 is CASSLGGQQPQHF. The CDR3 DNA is TGTGCCAGCAGTTTAGGGGGCCAACAGCCCCAGCATTTT. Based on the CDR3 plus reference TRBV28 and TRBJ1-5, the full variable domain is DVKVTQSSRYLVKRTGEKVFLECVQDMDHENMFWYRQDPGLGLRLIYFSYDVKMKEKGDIPEGYSVSREKKERFSLILESASTNQTSMYLCASSLGGQQPQHFGDGTRLSIL.

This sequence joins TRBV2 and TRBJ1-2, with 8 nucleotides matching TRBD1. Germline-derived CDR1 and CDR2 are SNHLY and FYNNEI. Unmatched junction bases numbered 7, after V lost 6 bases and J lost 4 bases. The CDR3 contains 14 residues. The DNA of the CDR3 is TGTGCCAGCAGGGAACAGGGGGTGGGCTATGGCTACACCTTC. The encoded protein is CASREQGVGYGYTF. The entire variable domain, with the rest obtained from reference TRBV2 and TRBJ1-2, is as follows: EPEVTQTPSHQVTQMGQEVILRCVPISNHLYFYWYRQILGQKVEFLVSFYNNEISEKSEIFDDQFSVERPDGSNFTLKIRSTKLEDSAMYFCASREQGVGYGYTFGSGTRLTVV.

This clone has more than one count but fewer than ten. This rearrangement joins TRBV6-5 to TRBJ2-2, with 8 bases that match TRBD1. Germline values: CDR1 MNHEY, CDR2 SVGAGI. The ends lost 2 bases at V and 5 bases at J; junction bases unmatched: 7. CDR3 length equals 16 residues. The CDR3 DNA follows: TGTGCCAGCAGTTACAGCAGGGGGCGAGGTACCGGGGAGCTGTTTTTT. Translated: CASSYSRGRGTGELFF.

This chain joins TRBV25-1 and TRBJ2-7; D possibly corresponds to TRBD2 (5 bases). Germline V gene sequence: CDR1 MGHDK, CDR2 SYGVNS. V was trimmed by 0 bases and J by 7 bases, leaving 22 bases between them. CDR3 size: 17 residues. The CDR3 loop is CASSEYSAGLLSGEQYF. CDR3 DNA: TGTGCCAGCAGTGAATACAGTGCGGGCTTACTCTCGGGGGAGCAGTACTTC.

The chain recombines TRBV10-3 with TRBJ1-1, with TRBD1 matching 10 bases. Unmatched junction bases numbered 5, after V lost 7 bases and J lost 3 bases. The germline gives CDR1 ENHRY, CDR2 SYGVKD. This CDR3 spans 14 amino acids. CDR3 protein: CAINPDRGYTEAFF. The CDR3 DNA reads TGTGCCATCAACCCGGACAGGGGGTACACTGAAGCTTTCTTT.

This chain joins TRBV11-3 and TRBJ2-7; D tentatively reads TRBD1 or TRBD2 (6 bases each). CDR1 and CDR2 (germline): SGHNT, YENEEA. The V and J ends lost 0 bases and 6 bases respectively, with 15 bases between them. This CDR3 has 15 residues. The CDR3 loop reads CASSLDPRGGREQYF. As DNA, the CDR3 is TGTGCCAGCAGCTTAGACCCCAGAGGGGGGCGCGAGCAGTACTTC.

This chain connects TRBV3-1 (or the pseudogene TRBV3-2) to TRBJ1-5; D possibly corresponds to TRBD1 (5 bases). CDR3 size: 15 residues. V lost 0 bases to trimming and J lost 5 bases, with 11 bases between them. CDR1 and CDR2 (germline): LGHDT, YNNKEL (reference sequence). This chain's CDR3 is CASSQDWGGDQPQHF. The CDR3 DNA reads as TGTGCCAGCAGCCAAGATTGGGGGGGGGATCAGCCCCAGCATTTT.

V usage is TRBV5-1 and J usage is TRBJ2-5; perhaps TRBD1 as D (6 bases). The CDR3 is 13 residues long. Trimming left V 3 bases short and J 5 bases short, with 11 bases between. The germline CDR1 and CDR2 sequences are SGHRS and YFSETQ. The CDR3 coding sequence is TGCGCCAGCAGCTGGGACATGTGGGAGACCCAGTACTTC. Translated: CASSWDMWETQYF.

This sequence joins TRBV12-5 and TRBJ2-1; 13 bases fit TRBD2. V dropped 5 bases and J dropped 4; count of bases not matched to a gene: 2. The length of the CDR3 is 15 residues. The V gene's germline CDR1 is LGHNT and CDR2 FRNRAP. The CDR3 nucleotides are TGTGCTAGTGGTCTGGGACTAGCGGGGTACAATGAGCAGTTCTTC. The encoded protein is CASGLGLAGYNEQFF.

CDR3 sequence reads: CASSVTGKGSYNSPLHF. The CDR3 DNA is TGTGCCAGCAGCGTCACAGGGAAAGGCTCCTATAATTCACCCCTCCACTTT. The chain uses TRBV11-2 and TRBJ1-6; perhaps TRBD1 as D (6 bases). V was trimmed by 5 bases and J by 0 bases, leaving 14 bases between them. Germline values: CDR1 SGHAT, CDR2 FQNNGV. The CDR3 is 17 amino acids.

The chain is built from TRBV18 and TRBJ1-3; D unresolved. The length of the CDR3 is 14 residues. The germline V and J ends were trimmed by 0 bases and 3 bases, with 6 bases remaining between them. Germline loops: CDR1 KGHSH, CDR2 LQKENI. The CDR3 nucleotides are TGTGCCAGCTCACCACCGGGCATTGGAAACACCATATATTTT. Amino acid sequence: CASSPPGIGNTIYF.

CDR3 nucleotides: TGTGCCAGCAGCCCTGGGTTCGGCAATGAGCAGTTCTTC. Translation gives CASSPGFGNEQFF. V gene TRBV4-2 combines with J gene TRBJ2-1; D is uncertain. Trimming shortened V by 4 bases and J by 6 bases, and 10 bases separated the two germline ends. The CDR3 is 13 amino acids. The germline V gene encodes CDR1 LGHNA and CDR2 YNFKEQ.

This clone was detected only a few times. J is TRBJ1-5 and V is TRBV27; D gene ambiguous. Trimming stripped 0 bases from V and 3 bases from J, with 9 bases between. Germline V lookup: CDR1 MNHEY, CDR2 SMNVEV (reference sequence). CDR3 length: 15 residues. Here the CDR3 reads CASSLSAGYNQPQHF. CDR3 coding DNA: TGTGCCAGCAGTTTATCAGCCGGGTACAATCAGCCCCAGCATTTT.

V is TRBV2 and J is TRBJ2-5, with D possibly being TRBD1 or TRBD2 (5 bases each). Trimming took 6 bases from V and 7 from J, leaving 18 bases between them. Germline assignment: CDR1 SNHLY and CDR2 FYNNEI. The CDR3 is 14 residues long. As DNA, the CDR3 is TGTGCCAGCAGCCCGTTGCTCGGGGACGGGACCCAGTACTTC. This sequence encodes CASSPLLGDGTQYF.

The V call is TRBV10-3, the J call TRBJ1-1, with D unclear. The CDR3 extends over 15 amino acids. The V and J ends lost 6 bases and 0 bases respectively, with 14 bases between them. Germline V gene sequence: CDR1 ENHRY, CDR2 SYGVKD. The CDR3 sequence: CAISLDGQLNTEAFF. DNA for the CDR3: TGTGCCATCAGCCTGGACGGCCAACTGAACACTGAAGCTTTCTTT.

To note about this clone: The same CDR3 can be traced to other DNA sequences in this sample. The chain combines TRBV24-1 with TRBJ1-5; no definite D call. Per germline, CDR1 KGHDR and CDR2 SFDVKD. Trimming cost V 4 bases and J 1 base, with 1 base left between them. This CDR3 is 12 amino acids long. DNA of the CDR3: TGTGCCACCAGTGAAAGCAATCAGCCCCAGCATTTT. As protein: CATSESNQPQHF.

The CDR3 nucleotides are TGTGCCAGTAGTATAGTGAAGGAAAAACTGTTTTTT. This encodes CASSIVKEKLFF. This chain uses TRBV19 with TRBJ1-4, with no clear D. Per germline, CDR1 LNHDA and CDR2 SQIVND (reference sequence). V was pared by 1 base and J by 8 bases, with 5 bases between. The CDR3 is made up of 12 amino acids.

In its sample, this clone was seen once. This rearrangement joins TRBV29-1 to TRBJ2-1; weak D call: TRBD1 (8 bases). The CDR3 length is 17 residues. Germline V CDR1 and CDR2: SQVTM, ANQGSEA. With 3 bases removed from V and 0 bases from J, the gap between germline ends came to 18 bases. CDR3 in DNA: TGCAGCGTTGAGGAGACAGGGGAGGGTCACTCCTACAATGAGCAGTTCTTC. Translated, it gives CSVEETGEGHSYNEQFF.

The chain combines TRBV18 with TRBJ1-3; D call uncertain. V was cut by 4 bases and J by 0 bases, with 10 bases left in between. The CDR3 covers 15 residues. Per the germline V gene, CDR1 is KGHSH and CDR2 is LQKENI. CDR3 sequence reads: CASSHQRDSGNTIYF. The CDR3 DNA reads TGTGCCAGCTCACACCAACGGGACTCTGGAAACACCATATATTTT.

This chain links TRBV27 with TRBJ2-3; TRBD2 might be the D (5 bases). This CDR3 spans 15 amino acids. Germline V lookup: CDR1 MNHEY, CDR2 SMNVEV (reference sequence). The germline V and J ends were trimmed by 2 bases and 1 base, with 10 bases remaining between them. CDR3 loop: CASSLRRAGTDTQYF. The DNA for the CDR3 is TGTGCCAGCAGTTTAAGGCGGGCCGGCACAGATACGCAGTATTTT.